These T cell receptor beta chains were read from a single sample in a study of blood T cell repertoires in COVID-19. The repertoire was sequenced with immunoSEQ multiplex PCR; TCRdb's copy has only in-frame clones and lacks some. The sample lists roughly 35,000 clones; less than 90% were seen once. Sequenced: peripheral blood. The receptor source for this set is a man in his 70s with acute or convalescent COVID-19. Both conserved end residues are part of each CDR3. A D gene is named only where the DNA matches it firmly. Size tells how often a clone was seen (once, few, many) or the class of an expanded clone, and some rows leave it out.

D gene	V gene	clone size	J gene	CDR3 protein	CDR3 DNA
NA	TRBV5-5	NA	TRBJ2-1	CASSPIRASYNEQFF	TGTGCCAGCAGCCCAATCAGGGCCTCCTACAATGAGCAGTTCTTC
NA	TRBV10-3	NA	TRBJ2-1	CAISSSGSYNEQFF	TGTGCCATCAGTTCGAGCGGTTCCTACAATGAGCAGTTCTTC
TRBD2	TRBV6-4	NA	TRBJ2-1	CASSDSATSGDNEQFF	TGTGCCAGCAGTGACTCGGCGACTAGCGGGGACAATGAGCAGTTCTTC
NA	TRBV5-1	NA	TRBJ2-3	CASSLGLGYSTDTQYF	TGCGCCAGCAGCTTGGGGTTGGGCTATTCCACAGATACGCAGTATTTT
TRBD1	TRBV4-1	NA	TRBJ1-5	CASSQVTGRQPQHF	TGCGCCAGCAGCCAAGTGACAGGGAGACAGCCCCAGCATTTT
TRBD1	TRBV19	NA	TRBJ2-7	CASSQTTPGQGYFYEQYF	TGTGCCAGTAGTCAAACAACGCCGGGACAGGGGTACTTCTACGAGCAGTACTTC
TRBD1	TRBV2	NA	TRBJ1-3	CASSPDRSGNTIYF	TGTGCCAGCAGTCCGGACAGGAGCGGAAACACCATATATTTT
TRBD2	TRBV6-2/TRBV6-3	NA	TRBJ2-2	CASSYSARGGLAGRTGELFF	TGTGCCAGCAGTTATTCGGCCAGGGGGGGACTAGCGGGAAGGACCGGGGAGCTGTTTTTT
NA	TRBV2	NA	TRBJ2-7	CASWQGTSSYEQYF	TGTGCCAGCTGGCAGGGAACGAGCTCCTACGAGCAGTACTTC
NA	TRBV27	NA	TRBJ2-1	CASSLDGTLSQFF	TGTGCCAGCAGTTTGGATGGGACTCTCTCGCAGTTCTTC
NA	TRBV28	NA	TRBJ1-2	CASSFTGGPNGGYTF	TGTGCCAGCTCTTTTACGGGCGGGCCTAATGGTGGCTACACCTTC
TRBD2	TRBV7-2	NA	TRBJ2-5	CASSLSHSGRGGQETQYF	TGTGCCAGCAGCTTATCGCATAGCGGGAGAGGGGGCCAAGAGACCCAGTACTTC
NA	TRBV21-1	once	TRBJ2-7	CASSKVTPLRVYEQYF	TGTGCCAGCAGCAAAGTCACCCCCTTGCGAGTCTACGAGCAGTACTTC
NA	TRBV24-1	NA	TRBJ1-3	CATSEGGGGNTIYF	TGTGCCACCAGTGAAGGGGGAGGGGGAAACACCATATATTTT
TRBD2	TRBV10-3	NA	TRBJ2-5	CATGTSGSRPGETQYF	TGTGCCACTGGGACTAGCGGGAGCCGGCCGGGAGAGACCCAGTACTTC
NA	TRBV5-4	NA	TRBJ2-5	CASSEGQYQETQYF	TGTGCCAGCAGCGAAGGACAGTATCAAGAGACCCAGTACTTC
TRBD1	TRBV19	NA	TRBJ2-6	CASSPQTGGAASGANVLTF	TGTGCCAGTAGTCCTCAAACAGGGGGAGCCGCCTCTGGGGCCAACGTCCTGACTTTC
TRBD1	TRBV5-4	NA	TRBJ2-1	CASSLGAGGYNEQFF	TGTGCCAGCAGCTTGGGGGCAGGGGGTTACAATGAGCAGTTCTTC
NA	TRBV6-5	NA	TRBJ1-2	CASSYSRTAFYGYTF	TGTGCCAGCAGTTACTCTAGGACAGCATTCTATGGCTACACCTTC
NA	TRBV28	NA	TRBJ1-2	CASSPGDDHTPGGYTF	TGTGCCAGCAGCCCAGGGGACGATCATACTCCGGGTGGCTACACCTTC
NA	TRBV7-2	NA	TRBJ1-3	CASSSVANSGNTIYF	TGTGCCAGCAGCTCCGTGGCCAACTCTGGAAACACCATATATTTT
TRBD1	TRBV6-5	NA	TRBJ1-3	CASSYRDRHGNTIYF	TGTGCCAGCAGTTATCGGGACAGGCATGGAAACACCATATATTTT
TRBD1	TRBV9	NA	TRBJ2-4	CASSVAGGKNIQYF	TGTGCCAGCAGCGTAGCAGGGGGCAAAAACATTCAGTACTTC
NA	TRBV5-5	NA	TRBJ1-4	CASSLDPPGDVKLFF	TGTGCCAGCAGCCTAGACCCGCCCGGGGATGTAAAACTGTTTTTT
TRBD1	TRBV7-2	NA	TRBJ2-7	CASGLGTGTSYEQYF	TGTGCCAGCGGCTTGGGGACAGGGACCTCCTACGAGCAGTACTTC
NA	TRBV5-4	NA	TRBJ1-1	CAITQMLDGREAFF	TGTGCCATCACTCAAATGCTCGACGGGAGAGAAGCTTTCTTT
NA	TRBV6-2/TRBV6-3	NA	TRBJ2-7	CASSRQAYEQYF	TGTGCCAGCAGTCGACAGGCCTACGAGCAGTACTTC
NA	TRBV24-1	NA	TRBJ2-7	CATSDPTTYEQYF	TGTGCCACCAGTGACCCAACAACCTACGAGCAGTACTTC
NA	TRBV28	few	TRBJ2-3	CASSSVKGAVNTDTQYF	TGTGCCAGCAGTTCTGTAAAGGGAGCGGTAAACACAGATACGCAGTATTTT
NA	TRBV6-5	NA	TRBJ1-2	CASSYGRPNNYGYTF	TGTGCCAGCAGTTACGGCAGGCCCAATAACTATGGCTACACCTTC